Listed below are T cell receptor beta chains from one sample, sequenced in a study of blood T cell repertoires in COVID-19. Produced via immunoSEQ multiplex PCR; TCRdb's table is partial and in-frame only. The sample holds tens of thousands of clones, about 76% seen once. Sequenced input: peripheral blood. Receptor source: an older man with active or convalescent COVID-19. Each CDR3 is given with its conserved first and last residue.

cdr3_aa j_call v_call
CAISPRQGAEGTEAFF TRBJ1-1 TRBV10-3
CATTQDRGRFYGYTF TRBJ1-2 TRBV5-4
CSVEDRRVNGYTF TRBJ1-2 TRBV29-1
CASSPSGDYGYTF TRBJ1-2 TRBV18
CASGLAEYNEQFF TRBJ2-1 TRBV2
CASRYRGQAGANVLTF TRBJ2-6 TRBV19
CASSYFGSEPQHF TRBJ1-5 TRBV6-5
CATSRDWTGIAKNIQYF TRBJ2-4 TRBV15
CASSLRQSQSSGNTIYF TRBJ1-3 TRBV7-8
CASSLETSGVNEQFF TRBJ2-1 TRBV5-1
CATSLPSGPAVGTQYF TRBJ2-5 TRBV15
CASSLTRQGTDTQYF TRBJ2-3 TRBV7-9
CASSLAGSGGTGELFF TRBJ2-2 TRBV5-5
CASSLTLAGSETQYF TRBJ2-5 TRBV7-2
CASSSRRQGPYNEQFF TRBJ2-1 TRBV7-2
CASSPRQGHAETQYF TRBJ2-5 TRBV7-2
CASSPLQSNYGYTF TRBJ1-2 TRBV19
CSGGNTANTEAFF TRBJ1-1 TRBV29-1
CASSLGSGVGDEQYF TRBJ2-7 TRBV13
CASSPLAGRSYEQYF TRBJ2-7 TRBV7-6
CASGAYFGQGSTDTQYF TRBJ2-3 TRBV27
CASSLTSPRNTEAFF TRBJ1-1 TRBV7-3
CASSSNSNSPLHF TRBJ1-6 TRBV7-6
CASKQGIAEAFF TRBJ1-1 TRBV2
CARAWTSGLIPDDYEQYF TRBJ2-7 TRBV3-1/TRBV3-2
CASSLGTNNEKLFF TRBJ1-4 TRBV5-1
CASSSQGAGRDEQYF TRBJ2-7 TRBV7-3
CASSLRGLSNYNEQFF TRBJ2-1 TRBV11-2
CASSPGTGNTGELFF TRBJ2-2 TRBV18
CASSQSGGIDSPLHF TRBJ1-6 TRBV3-1/TRBV3-2
CASSEQTYGYTF TRBJ1-2 TRBV3-1/TRBV3-2
CASSSTGWNEQFF TRBJ2-1 TRBV27